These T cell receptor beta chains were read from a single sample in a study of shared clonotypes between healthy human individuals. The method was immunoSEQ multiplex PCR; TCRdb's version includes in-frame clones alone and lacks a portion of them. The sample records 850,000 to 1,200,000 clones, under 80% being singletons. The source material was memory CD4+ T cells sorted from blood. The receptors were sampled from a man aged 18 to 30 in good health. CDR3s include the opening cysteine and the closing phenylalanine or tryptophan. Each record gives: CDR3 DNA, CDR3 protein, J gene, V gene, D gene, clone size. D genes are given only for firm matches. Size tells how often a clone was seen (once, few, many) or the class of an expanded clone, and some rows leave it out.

CDR3 DNA: TGTGCCAGCAGCTTAGGCCAAGTCAGCAAAGAGACCCAGTACTTC; CDR3 protein: CASSLGQVSKETQYF; J gene: TRBJ2-5; V gene: TRBV13; D gene: .; clone size: once
CDR3 DNA: TGTGCCAGCAGCCTTGAAATGACTTTCCAAGAGACCCAGTACTTC; CDR3 protein: CASSLEMTFQETQYF; J gene: TRBJ2-5; V gene: TRBV5-4; D gene: .; clone size: .
CDR3 DNA: TGTGCCAGCAGTTTTGTCAGGGAACACACTGAAGCTTTCTTT; CDR3 protein: CASSFVREHTEAFF; J gene: TRBJ1-1; V gene: TRBV28; D gene: .; clone size: .
CDR3 DNA: TGTGCCAGCAGTGACCAGAGGTGGAACACTGAAGCTTTCTTT; CDR3 protein: CASSDQRWNTEAFF; J gene: TRBJ1-1; V gene: TRBV6-6; D gene: .; clone size: once
CDR3 DNA: TGCGCCAGCAGCTTGGGTGATACTGAGGTTGGGGGGCAGTTCTTC; CDR3 protein: CASSLGDTEVGGQFF; J gene: TRBJ2-1; V gene: TRBV5-1; D gene: .; clone size: once
CDR3 DNA: TGTGCCAGCAGCTTCGGGGGTCCAGACCCTGAAGCTTTCTTT; CDR3 protein: CASSFGGPDPEAFF; J gene: TRBJ1-1; V gene: TRBV7-2; D gene: .; clone size: .
CDR3 DNA: TGCGCCAGCAATGGGGTAGCGGGAGGCGACGAGCAGTACTTC; CDR3 protein: CASNGVAGGDEQYF; J gene: TRBJ2-7; V gene: TRBV5-1; D gene: TRBD2; clone size: .
CDR3 DNA: TGTGCCATCCGGGCACCCTCAGGGGGGACTGAAGCTTTCTTT; CDR3 protein: CAIRAPSGGTEAFF; J gene: TRBJ1-1; V gene: TRBV10-3; D gene: TRBD1; clone size: .
CDR3 DNA: TGTGCCATAAGACAGGAGAGCCAGCCCCAGCATTTT; CDR3 protein: CAIRQESQPQHF; J gene: TRBJ1-5; V gene: TRBV19; D gene: .; clone size: few
CDR3 DNA: TGTGCCAGCATCAAAGGACAGGGTGGCGCTGAAGCTTTCTTT; CDR3 protein: CASIKGQGGAEAFF; J gene: TRBJ1-1; V gene: TRBV6-6; D gene: TRBD1; clone size: .
CDR3 DNA: TGTGCCAGCAGTTTATCAGGCTGGGAGCAGTACTTC; CDR3 protein: CASSLSGWEQYF; J gene: TRBJ2-7; V gene: TRBV28; D gene: .; clone size: .
CDR3 DNA: TGCAGCGTCGAAACAGGGGCGAACACCATATATTTT; CDR3 protein: CSVETGANTIYF; J gene: TRBJ1-3; V gene: TRBV29-1; D gene: TRBD1; clone size: .
CDR3 DNA: TGTGCCAGCAGCCAAGCGACAGGGGACTCAACCTACAATGAGCAGTTCTTC; CDR3 protein: CASSQATGDSTYNEQFF; J gene: TRBJ2-1; V gene: TRBV14; D gene: TRBD1; clone size: .
CDR3 DNA: TGTGCCAGCAGTTTAAGGGAAGGGGGGGGAGAGACCCAGTACTTC; CDR3 protein: CASSLREGGGETQYF; J gene: TRBJ2-5; V gene: TRBV28; D gene: .; clone size: .
CDR3 DNA: TGTGCCACCAGCAGAGATCGGGCTAGAGGTATGGATGAGCAGTTCTTC; CDR3 protein: CATSRDRARGMDEQFF; J gene: TRBJ2-1; V gene: TRBV15; D gene: .; clone size: .
CDR3 DNA: TGTGCCAGCAGTCCCGGAGGGATAGGCAATCAGCCCCAGCATTTT; CDR3 protein: CASSPGGIGNQPQHF; J gene: TRBJ1-5; V gene: TRBV28; D gene: .; clone size: .
CDR3 DNA: TGTGCCAGCAGTTACCCTACTCGGGGGACCGGGGAGCTGTTTTTT; CDR3 protein: CASSYPTRGTGELFF; J gene: TRBJ2-2; V gene: TRBV6-5; D gene: .; clone size: .